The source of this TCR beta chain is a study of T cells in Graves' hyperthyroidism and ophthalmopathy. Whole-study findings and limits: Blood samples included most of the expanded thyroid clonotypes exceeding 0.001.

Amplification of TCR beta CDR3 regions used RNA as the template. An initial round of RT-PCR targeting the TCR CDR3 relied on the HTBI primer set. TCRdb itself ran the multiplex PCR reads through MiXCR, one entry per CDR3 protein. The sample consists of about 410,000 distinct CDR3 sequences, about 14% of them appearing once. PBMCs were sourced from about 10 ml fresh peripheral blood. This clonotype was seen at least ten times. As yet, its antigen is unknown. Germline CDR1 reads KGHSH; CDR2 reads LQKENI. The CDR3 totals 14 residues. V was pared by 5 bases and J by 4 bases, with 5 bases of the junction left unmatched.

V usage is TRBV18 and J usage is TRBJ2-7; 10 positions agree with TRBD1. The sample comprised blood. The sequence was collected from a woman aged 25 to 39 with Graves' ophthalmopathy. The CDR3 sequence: CASSSGQGFYEQYF. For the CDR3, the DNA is TGTGCCAGCTCATCGGGACAGGGGTTTTACGAGCAGTACTTC.